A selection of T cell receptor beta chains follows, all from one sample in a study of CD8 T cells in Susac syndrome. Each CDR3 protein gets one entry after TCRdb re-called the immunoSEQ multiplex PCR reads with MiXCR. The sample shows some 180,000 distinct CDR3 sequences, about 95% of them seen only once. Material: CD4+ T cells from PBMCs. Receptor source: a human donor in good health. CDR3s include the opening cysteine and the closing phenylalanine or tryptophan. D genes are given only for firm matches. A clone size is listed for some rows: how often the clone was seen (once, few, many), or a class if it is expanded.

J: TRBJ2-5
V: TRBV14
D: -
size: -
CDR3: CASSQRGGGTQYF
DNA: TGTGCCAGCAGCCAGCGGGGAGGCGGGACCCAGTACTTC

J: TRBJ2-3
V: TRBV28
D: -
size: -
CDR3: CASRRFSADTQYF
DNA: TGTGCCAGCAGGCGATTTTCGGCAGATACGCAGTATTTT

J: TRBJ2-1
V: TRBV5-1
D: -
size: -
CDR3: CASSLKGTQFF
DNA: TGCGCCAGCAGCTTGAAGGGCACACAGTTCTTC

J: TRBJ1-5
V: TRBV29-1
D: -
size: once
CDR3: CSVMTGGYQPQHF
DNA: TGCAGCGTTATGACAGGCGGATACCAGCCCCAGCATTTT

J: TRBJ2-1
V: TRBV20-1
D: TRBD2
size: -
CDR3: CSAGLAGYGDEQFF
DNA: TGCAGTGCTGGACTAGCGGGATACGGCGATGAGCAGTTCTTC

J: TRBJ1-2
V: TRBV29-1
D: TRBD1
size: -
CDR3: CSVQGQRDIYGYTF
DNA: TGCAGTGTCCAGGGACAGCGGGATATTTATGGCTACACCTTC

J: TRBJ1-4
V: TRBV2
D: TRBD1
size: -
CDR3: CASSAGTDNEKLFF
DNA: TGTGCCAGCAGTGCCGGGACAGACAATGAAAAACTGTTTTTT

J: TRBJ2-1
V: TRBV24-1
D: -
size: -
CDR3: CATSEAYNEQFF
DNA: TGTGCCACCAGTGAGGCCTACAATGAGCAGTTCTTC

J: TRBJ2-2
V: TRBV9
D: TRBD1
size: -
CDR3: CASSFGTGETGELFF
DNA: TGTGCCAGCAGCTTCGGGACAGGGGAAACCGGGGAGCTGTTTTTT

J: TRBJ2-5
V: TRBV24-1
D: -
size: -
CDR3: CATSDSGTQYF
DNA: TGTGCCACCAGTGATTCCGGGACCCAGTACTTC

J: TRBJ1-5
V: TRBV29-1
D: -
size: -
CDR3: CSVGGEAHQPQHF
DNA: TGCAGCGTGGGGGGGGAGGCTCATCAGCCCCAGCATTTT

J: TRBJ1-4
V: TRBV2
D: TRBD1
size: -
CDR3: CASSETGQSGKLFF
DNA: TGTGCCAGCAGTGAGACGGGACAGTCGGGAAAACTGTTTTTT

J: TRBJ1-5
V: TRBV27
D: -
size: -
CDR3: CASSLLGWGNQPQHF
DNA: TGTGCCAGCAGCTTATTGGGATGGGGCAATCAGCCCCAGCATTTT

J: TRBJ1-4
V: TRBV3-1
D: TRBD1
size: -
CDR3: CASAGQENEKLFF
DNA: TGTGCCAGCGCGGGACAGGAAAATGAAAAACTGTTTTTT

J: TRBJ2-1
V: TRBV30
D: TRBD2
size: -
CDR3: CAWTTSGRALEQFF
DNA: TGTGCCTGGACGACTAGCGGGAGGGCCCTTGAGCAGTTCTTC

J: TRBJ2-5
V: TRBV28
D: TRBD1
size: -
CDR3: CASTSTGTGTVKTQYF
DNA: TGTGCCAGCACCTCCACCGGGACAGGGACAGTAAAGACCCAGTACTTC

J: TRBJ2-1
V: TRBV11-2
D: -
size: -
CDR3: CASSLDSGYGGNEQFF
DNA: TGTGCCAGCAGCTTAGACTCCGGGTACGGCGGGAATGAGCAGTTCTTC

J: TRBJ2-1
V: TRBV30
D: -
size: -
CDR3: CAWRRQEYNEQFF
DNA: TGTGCCTGGAGGCGACAGGAATACAATGAGCAGTTCTTC

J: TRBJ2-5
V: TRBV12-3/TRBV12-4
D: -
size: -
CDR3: CASSPRAETQYF
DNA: TGTGCCAGCAGTCCGAGGGCCGAGACCCAGTACTTC

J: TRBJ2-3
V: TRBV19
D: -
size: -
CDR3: CASSGSTDTQYF
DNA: TGTGCCAGTAGTGGCTCTACGGATACGCAGTATTTT

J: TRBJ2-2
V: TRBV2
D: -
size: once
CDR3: CASNPDTGELFF
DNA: TGTGCCAGCAATCCGGACACCGGGGAGCTGTTTTTT

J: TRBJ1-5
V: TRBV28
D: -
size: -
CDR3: CASAGAYQPQHF
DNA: TGTGCCAGCGCAGGGGCTTACCAGCCCCAGCATTTT

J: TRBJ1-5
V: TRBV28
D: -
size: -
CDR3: CASSLWQPEQPQHF
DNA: TGTGCCAGCAGTTTATGGCAGCCCGAGCAGCCCCAGCATTTT